This TCR beta chain was sequenced in a study of human T cells and chemical hapten exposure. TCRdb analysed the RACE reads with MiXCR anew, one entry per CDR3 protein. The table lists some 96,000 distinct CDR3 sequences, around 9.3% of them singletons. This clonotype was counted between two and nine times. Indicated time point: patch test 2, 6 weeks after DPC sensitization. The treatment is: therapeutic diphenylcyclopropenone sensitization with weekly scalp DPC. Suited to DPC and affected by alopecia, the donors ranged from 18 to 70 years old. This sequence originates from a woman in her 40s with alopecia areata. Some clones in this sample may be carry-over from other donors' samples. The sequenced sample was whole blood, obtained in connection with sensitization to the hapten diphenylcyclopropenone (DPC).

Written as DNA, the CDR3 is TGTGCCAGCAGCTTGACAGGGAATTCACCCCTCCACTTT. It yields the protein CASSLTGNSPLHF. The rearrangement links TRBV5-5 to TRBJ1-6; D is perhaps TRBD1 (6 bases). V shed 1 base and J shed 7 bases, with 6 bases lying between them. The V gene's germline CDR1 is SGHKS and CDR2 YYEKEE (reference sequence). The CDR3 extends over 13 amino acids.